Given below is one T cell receptor beta chain in context. This table comes from immunoSEQ multiplex PCR, and its TCRdb copy is limited to in-frame clones, with some not included. This table has 90,000 or so clones, roughly 91% appearing once. This sample stems from a study of control samples from healthy donors and cancer patients. Trimming left V 2 bases short and J 7 bases short, with 19 bases between. CDR3 length: 15 amino acids. The source of this sequence is a woman aged 45-65 years with colorectal cancer. The V gene is TRBV5-7, the J gene TRBJ2-7; D is unresolved. TRBV5-7 counts as an open reading frame of uncertain function. Sequencing used PBMCs. The CDR3, as DNA: TGTGCCAGCAGCTTATGGGCAACTCATCCCTGGGAGCAGTACGTC. It is translated as CASSLWATHPWEQYV.